Reported below is one T cell receptor beta chain. This entry belongs to a study of T cell changes during pregnancy in multiple sclerosis. Method: immunoSEQ multiplex PCR; TCRdb's copy keeps in-frame clones and lacks some. The sample yields around 45,000 clones, about 90% seen once. Between the trimmed V and J ends, which lost 6 bases and 2 bases, there was a span of 13 bases. Germline loops: CDR1 MDHEN, CDR2 SYDVKM. This CDR3 has 14 residues. This chain connects TRBV28 to TRBJ1-2; D is undetermined. The origin of this receptor is a female donor in good health, enrolled as a control in a pregnancy study. The material was CD4+ T cells from peripheral blood mononuclear cells, obtained in the second trimester of pregnancy. For the CDR3, the DNA is TGTGCCAGCAGAGCCACCGGGATCAACTATGGCTACACCTTC. This sequence encodes CASRATGINYGYTF.